Listed here are 10 T cell receptor beta chains from one sample, sequenced in a study of control samples from healthy donors and cancer patients. Only in-frame clones appear in the TCRdb table, and some are missing; sequencing was by immunoSEQ multiplex PCR. The data contain some 190,000 clones, 90% to 95% of them singletons. Sequenced: blood. The source is a man aged 25 to 40 in good health.

The gene calls are TRBV6-5 and TRBJ1-2, with 7 bases that match TRBD1. V lost 8 bases, J lost 6 bases, and 9 bases stayed unmatched. The CDR3 spans 13 residues. Germline CDR1 is MNHEY and CDR2 is SVGAGI. CDR3 in amino acids: CASSDRRFDGYTF. In DNA, the CDR3 is TGTGCCAGCTCGGACAGGCGGTTCGATGGCTACACCTTC.

The genes are TRBV3-1 (or the pseudogene TRBV3-2) and TRBJ1-1, with D perhaps TRBD1 (6 bases). Per germline, CDR1 LGHDT and CDR2 YNNKEL (reference sequence). Trimming stripped 1 base from V and 6 bases from J, with 12 bases between. The CDR3 loop spans 14 amino acids. The CDR3 sequence: CASSQVRGGPEAFF. The DNA for the CDR3 is TGTGCCAGCAGCCAAGTCAGGGGAGGTCCTGAAGCTTTCTTT.

The V call is TRBV5-1, the J call TRBJ2-3, with TRBD2 identical over 16 bases. The germline gives CDR1 SGHRS, CDR2 YFSETQ. The J segment lost 5 bases and the V segment lost 4 bases, leaving 7 bases of the junction unmatched. The CDR3 spans 17 residues. The DNA of the CDR3 is TGCGCCAGCAGCAGAGGGACTAGCGGGGGGGCAGGAGATACGCAGTATTTT. Residues: CASSRGTSGGAGDTQYF. Based on the CDR3 plus reference TRBV5-1 and TRBJ2-3, the full variable domain is KAGVTQTPRYLIKTRGQQVTLSCSPISGHRSVSWYQQTPGQGLQFLFEYFSETQRNKGNFPGRFSGRQFSNSRSEMNVSTLELGDSALYLCASSRGTSGGAGDTQYFGPGTRLTVL.

This clone was found a few times. The chain couples TRBV7-2 to TRBJ2-7; 8 bases fit TRBD2. Germline V CDR1 and CDR2: SGHTA, FQGNSA. The J segment lost 6 bases and the V segment lost 4 bases, leaving 5 bases of the junction unmatched. The CDR3 is 13 amino acids. The CDR3 reads CASSSGLASEQYF. Written as DNA, the CDR3 is TGTGCCAGCAGCTCCGGACTAGCTAGCGAGCAGTACTTC.

This chain uses TRBV5-4 with TRBJ1-1; 8 bases match TRBD1. The CDR3 is made up of 16 amino acids. CDR1 and CDR2 from the germline V gene are SGHNT and YYREEE (reference sequence). V shed 0 bases, J shed 2 bases, and the junction held 6 bases outside the gene matches. DNA of the CDR3: TGTGCCAGCAGCTTGGTGCCAGGGGGCGAAAACACTGAAGCTTTCTTT. It codes for CASSLVPGGENTEAFF. The variable domain in full, completed from reference TRBV5-4 and TRBJ1-1, reads ETGVTQSPTHLIKTRGQQVTLRCSSQSGHNTVSWYQQALGQGPQFIFQYYREEENGRGNFPPRFSGLQFPNYSSELNVNALELDDSALYLCASSLVPGGENTEAFFGQGTRLTVV.

This clone came up once. V usage is TRBV4-1 and J usage is TRBJ1-5; D is unclear. V was shortened by 3 bases and J by 0 bases, with 12 bases between the two germline ends. Per the germline V gene, CDR1 is MGHRA and CDR2 is YSYEKL. There are 16 residues in the CDR3. Here the CDR3 reads CASSHENGGSNQPQHF. The CDR3 DNA sequence: TGCGCCAGCAGCCACGAGAACGGTGGTAGCAATCAGCCCCAGCATTTT.

The chain recombines TRBV3-1 (or the pseudogene TRBV3-2) with TRBJ2-2, with D possibly TRBD1 on 5 matching bases. CDR3 length: 16 amino acids. V lost 0 bases to trimming and J lost 1 base, with 9 bases between them. Germline values: CDR1 LGHDT, CDR2 YNNKEL (reference sequence). CDR3 in DNA: TGTGCCAGCAGCCAAGATTGGCAGGGGAACACCGGGGAGCTGTTTTTT. This encodes CASSQDWQGNTGELFF.

The V and J genes are TRBV5-1 and TRBJ2-1; D remains unclear. The CDR3 sequence is 13 residues long. Germline lookup yields CDR1 SGHRS and CDR2 YFSETQ. Trimming pared 4 bases from V and 4 bases from J, leaving 9 bases between. In DNA, the CDR3 is TGCGCCAGCAGCCAAGAGAGTTACAATGAGCAGTTCTTC. This translates into CASSQESYNEQFF.

The chain joins TRBV5-5 to TRBJ1-2; D not resolved. The ends were cut back, 5 bases at V and 4 bases at J, with 33 bases in the middle. In germline, CDR1 is SGHKS, CDR2 YYEKEE (reference sequence). The CDR3 has 20 residues. The CDR3 nucleotides read TGTGCCAGCAGTCCATTTGAGGTTAGGGCAGGAACCATATCCTCCTATGGCTACACCTTC. Translating it yields CASSPFEVRAGTISSYGYTF.

The chain has TRBV29-1 and TRBJ1-4; D perhaps matches TRBD1 (6 bases). CDR1 SQVTM and CDR2 ANQGSEA come from the germline V gene. The CDR3 length is 11 residues. Trimming took off 5 bases at V and 7 bases at J, with 8 bases between the two ends. The CDR3 sequence: CSVTQGEKLFF. CDR3 sequence (DNA): TGCAGCGTTACACAGGGTGAAAAACTGTTTTTT.